Given below is one TCR beta chain in context. Its antigen is unknown. The data were obtained in a study of cytomegalovirus exposure and HLA in healthy donors. This CDR3 is 16 amino acids long. J was trimmed by 6 bases and V by 0 bases; bases with no gene match: 7. CDR1 and CDR2 (germline): MGHRA, YSYEKL. Study-wide results and limits: Cytomegalovirus association was assigned to about 150 TCR beta chains. As a later analysis showed, several of the most significant clusters appeared to be linked to common viral pathogens.

PCR primers comprised 60 Vbeta and 13 Jbeta primers. This table comes from immunoSEQ multiplex PCR, and its TCRdb copy is limited to in-frame clones, with some not included. There are 250,000 to 350,000 clones in the sample; roughly 90% occur only once, and 3.5% to 4.5% lies in the top ten. The rearrangement joins TRBV4-1 to TRBJ2-1; 8 bases match TRBD1. The source is a man aged 35 to 55 in good health and CMV-seropositive. Sequencing was carried out using PBMCs. CDR3 in amino acids: CASSQDRGRTSNEQFF. The CDR3 region has the DNA TGCGCCAGCAGCCAAGACAGGGGGCGGACATCCAATGAGCAGTTCTTC.